The 3 T cell receptor beta chains listed next were all sequenced from one sample in a study of radiation and T cells in renal cell carcinoma. Using immunoSEQ multiplex PCR, the repertoire was profiled, and TCRdb retains in-frame clones only, with some absent. Here the sample spans about 150,000 clones, approximately 90% being singletons. Time point denoted: blood 2 weeks post-SBRT. Specified treatment: 15 Gy SBRT to primary tumor, nephrectomy 4 weeks later. Sequenced material: blood, taken from a patient whose treatment included radiotherapy and nephrectomy. All receptors derive from a woman aged 45-65 years with renal cell carcinoma.

This clone was seen only once. V usage is TRBV7-9 and J usage is TRBJ1-2; 7 bases agree with TRBD1. CDR1 and CDR2 (germline): SEHNR, FQNEAQ (reference sequence). J was trimmed by 7 bases and V by 5 bases; bases with no gene match: 4. The CDR3 covers 12 residues. CDR3 sequence reads: CASSPDRVGYTF. CDR3 nucleotide sequence: TGTGCCAGCAGCCCAGACAGGGTTGGCTACACCTTC.

The chain recombines TRBV29-1 with TRBJ2-1; D is possibly TRBD2 (5 bases). Trimming cost V 6 bases and J 8 bases, with 14 bases left between them. The germline V gene encodes CDR1 SQVTM and CDR2 ANQGSEA. The CDR3 is made up of 12 amino acids. The CDR3 coding sequence is TGCAGCGTACGACTATTTTTCGATGAGCAGTTCTTC. Its translation is CSVRLFFDEQFF.

This clone was recorded once. The chain is built from TRBV7-9 and TRBJ2-7, with a possible D match to TRBD2 (6 bases). The V end was cut by 1 base, the J end by 3 bases, with 19 bases between. The CDR3 runs to 17 residues. Germline loops: CDR1 SEHNR, CDR2 FQNEAQ (reference sequence). The CDR3 reads CASSLVSGVRDGYEQYF. In DNA, the CDR3 is TGTGCCAGCAGCTTAGTTTCGGGGGTCCGGGACGGCTACGAGCAGTACTTC.